These 29 T cell receptor beta chains share one sample of origin, sequenced in a study of blood T cell repertoires in COVID-19. Assay used: immunoSEQ multiplex PCR; TCRdb lists only in-frame clones, some missing. The table shows some 130,000 clones, with more than 75% occurring only once. Sequencing used peripheral blood. The receptors derive from a woman in her seventies with COVID-19, enrolled during active disease.

V usage is TRBV18 and J usage is TRBJ2-4, with 7 bases matching TRBD1. This CDR3 has 18 residues. Trimming cost V 1 base and J 8 bases; bases outside gene matches: 17. Germline loops: CDR1 KGHSH, CDR2 LQKENI. CDR3: CASSPLPEDRTKGDIQYF. The CDR3 DNA reads as TGTGCCAGCTCACCACTACCGGAGGACAGGACCAAAGGGGACATTCAGTACTTC.

CDR3 loop: CASSFLDTQYF. The CDR3 nucleotides are TGTGCCAGCAGTTTTCTTGATACGCAGTATTTT. The chain is built from TRBV12-3 or TRBV12-4 and TRBJ2-3; D is uncertain. Trimming left V 3 bases short and J 6 bases short, with 4 bases between. The CDR3 length is 11 residues.

The V gene is TRBV3-1 (or the pseudogene TRBV3-2), the J gene TRBJ1-2; the D is unclear. This CDR3 spans 15 amino acids. CDR1 and CDR2 from the germline V gene are LGHDT and YNNKEL (reference sequence). Trimming removed 1 base at V and 0 bases at J, with 9 bases between. CDR3 residues: CASSQVALSNYGYTF. The CDR3 DNA is TGTGCCAGCAGCCAAGTGGCTCTTTCTAACTATGGCTACACCTTC.

The rearrangement joins TRBV7-8 to TRBJ1-2; 8 positions match TRBD1. The germline CDR1 and CDR2 sequences are SGHVS and FQNEAQ. J lost 1 base, V lost 5 bases, and 3 bases had no gene match. The CDR3 consists of 14 residues. The CDR3 bases are TGTGCCAGCAGCCCGGACAGGGTTAACTATGGCTACACCTTC. This gives the protein CASSPDRVNYGYTF.

The V and J genes are TRBV27 and TRBJ1-1; 9 bases agree with TRBD1. V was pared by 2 bases and J by 1 base, with 8 bases of the junction left unmatched. The germline V gene encodes CDR1 MNHEY and CDR2 SMNVEV (reference sequence). This CDR3 has 17 amino acids. DNA for the CDR3: TGTGCCAGCAGTTTACTACCCATACAGGGGGCGAACACTGAAGCTTTCTTT. Amino acid sequence: CASSLLPIQGANTEAFF.

V and J are TRBV28 and TRBJ1-2; no reliable D call. Germline assignment: CDR1 MDHEN and CDR2 SYDVKM. Between the trimmed V and J ends, which lost 7 bases and 4 bases, there was a span of 13 bases. CDR3 length: 13 amino acids. CDR3 residues: CASTVSFSYGYTF. In DNA form, the CDR3 reads TGTGCCAGCACAGTATCCTTCAGCTATGGCTACACCTTC.

The rearrangement links TRBV6-5 to TRBJ2-3; tentative D call: TRBD1 (7 bases). CDR1 is MNHEY and CDR2 is SVGAGI in the germline V gene. The CDR3 has 14 amino acids. The CDR3 here is CSSFSGGRRDTQYF. The DNA of the CDR3 is TGTTCCTCCTTCTCAGGGGGGCGTCGGGATACGCAGTATTTT.

The J gene is TRBJ2-7, the V gene TRBV29-1, with a possible D match to TRBD1 (7 bases). V was clipped by 0 bases and J by 1 base, with 16 bases between them. Germline V gene sequence: CDR1 SQVTM, CDR2 ANQGSEA. This CDR3 is built from 16 residues. The CDR3 region is CSVEDLNRGGSYEQYF. For the CDR3, the DNA is TGCAGCGTTGAAGATCTCAACAGGGGAGGATCCTACGAGCAGTACTTC.

The chain combines TRBV7-9 with TRBJ2-5, with 10 positions matching TRBD1. V dropped 8 bases and J dropped 5; count of bases not matched to a gene: 8. Germline CDR1 and CDR2: SEHNR and FQNEAQ (reference sequence). The CDR3 covers 14 residues. Written as DNA, the CDR3 is TGTGCCAGCCCAGGACAGGGGGAGCGGGAGACCCAGTACTTC. This gives the protein CASPGQGERETQYF.

The rearrangement joins TRBV10-2 to TRBJ2-5, with TRBD2 matching over 11 bases. Germline values: CDR1 WSHSY, CDR2 SAAADI. CDR3 length equals 19 residues. V trimming: 6 bases; J trimming: 5 bases; junction bases outside the gene matches: 20. CDR3 bases: TGCGCCAGCAGAGCCGGGACTAGCGGCCCGGGGCAGGTTAGGGAGACCCAGTACTTC. As protein: CASRAGTSGPGQVRETQYF.

The chain employs TRBV6-5 and TRBJ2-5, with TRBD1 as a possible D gene (5 bases). Germline V CDR1 and CDR2: MNHEY, SVGAGI. Trimming left V 7 bases short and J 2 bases short, with 11 bases between. This CDR3 is built from 13 residues. The CDR3, as DNA: TGTGCCAGCACTAGACAGTCGCAAGAGACCCAGTACTTC. This encodes CASTRQSQETQYF.

The chain couples TRBV5-1 to TRBJ2-1; maybe TRBD1 (6 bases). Germline loops: CDR1 SGHRS, CDR2 YFSETQ. This CDR3 spans 14 amino acids. V lost 3 bases and J 10 bases, leaving 17 bases between the germline ends. CDR3: CASSSSTGPSEQFF. The CDR3 DNA reads as TGCGCCAGCAGCTCTTCGACAGGCCCCTCGGAGCAGTTCTTC.

This chain connects TRBV4-1 to TRBJ1-4; D is possibly TRBD1 (6 bases). Per the germline V gene, CDR1 is MGHRA and CDR2 is YSYEKL. Between the trimmed V and J ends, which lost 6 bases and 2 bases, there was a span of 19 bases. This CDR3 is built from 17 residues. The CDR3 DNA sequence: TGCGCCAGCAGACGGGACATCCTACGTGGGACTAATGAAAAACTGTTTTTT. Translated, it gives CASRRDILRGTNEKLFF.

This rearrangement joins TRBV19 to TRBJ1-2, with D tentatively TRBD1 (5 bases). Per germline, CDR1 LNHDA and CDR2 SQIVND (reference sequence). Trimming shortened V by 5 bases and J by 1 base, and 14 bases separated the two germline ends. The CDR3 loop spans 15 amino acids. The CDR3 here is CASSLGTPYNYGYTF. The CDR3, as DNA: TGTGCCAGTAGTTTAGGGACTCCTTATAACTATGGCTACACCTTC.

This clone was recorded only once. The CDR3 protein is CASSGGLANDLQETQYF. The DNA of the CDR3 is TGTGCCAGCAGCGGAGGACTAGCCAACGACCTACAAGAGACCCAGTACTTC. This sequence joins TRBV5-4 and TRBJ2-5; TRBD2 matches 8 bases. The germline CDR1 and CDR2 sequences are SGHNT and YYREEE (reference sequence). J lost 2 bases, V lost 4 bases, and 13 bases had no gene match. The CDR3 extends over 17 amino acids.

The chain combines TRBV5-6 with TRBJ1-2; 9 bases map to TRBD1. This CDR3 is built from 15 residues. Germline values: CDR1 SGHDT, CDR2 YYEEEE. V lost 3 bases, J lost 0 bases, and 3 bases stayed unmatched. The CDR3 reads CASSSRQGANYGYTF. CDR3 DNA: TGTGCCAGCAGCTCCCGACAGGGGGCTAACTATGGCTACACCTTC. The entire variable domain, with the rest obtained from reference TRBV5-6 and TRBJ1-2, is as follows: DAGVTQSPTHLIKTRGQQVTLRCSPKSGHDTVSWYQQALGQGPQFIFQYYEEEERQRGNFPDRFSGHQFPNYSSELNVNALLLGDSALYLCASSSRQGANYGYTFGSGTRLTVV.

The V gene is TRBV11-2, the J gene TRBJ2-1; TRBD1 matches at 9 bases. Germline V lookup: CDR1 SGHAT, CDR2 FQNNGV. CDR3 length equals 15 residues. The trim removed 6 bases at V and 4 bases at J, leaving 7 bases unmatched. The DNA for the CDR3 is TGTGCCAGCAGATCAGGACAGGGGTCTTACAATGAGCAGTTCTTC. It encodes CASRSGQGSYNEQFF.

The J gene is TRBJ2-5, the V gene TRBV11-2; the match to TRBD1 covers 10 bases. V lost 5 bases, J lost 5 bases, and 8 bases stayed unmatched. The CDR3 is 15 residues long. Germline CDR1 SGHAT, CDR2 FQNNGV. The CDR3 bases are TGTGCCAGCAGCCCCCGGGACAGGGGTTTGGAGACCCAGTACTTC. Translation: CASSPRDRGLETQYF.

V gene TRBV12-3 or TRBV12-4 combines with J gene TRBJ1-2; 10 positions agree with TRBD1. The CDR3 has 13 residues. The ends lost 6 bases at V and 7 bases at J; junction bases unmatched: 5. CDR3 DNA: TGTGCCAGCAGCCACAGGGACAGGGGTGGCTACACCTTC. Translating it yields CASSHRDRGGYTF.

This rearrangement joins TRBV6-5 to TRBJ1-1; 7 bases agree with TRBD1. The CDR3 extends over 13 amino acids. The trim removed 8 bases at V and 1 base at J, leaving 4 bases unmatched. In germline, CDR1 is MNHEY, CDR2 SVGAGI. In DNA, the CDR3 is TGTGCCAGCGGAAGACAGGGGAACACTGAAGCTTTCTTT. It translates to CASGRQGNTEAFF.

V is TRBV5-1 and J is TRBJ2-5; TRBD2 aligns across 8 bases. The CDR3 totals 15 residues. Germline V lookup: CDR1 SGHRS, CDR2 YFSETQ. J was trimmed by 5 bases and V by 5 bases; bases with no gene match: 11. The CDR3 here is CASSRNGGAFETQYF. The CDR3, as DNA: TGCGCCAGCAGTCGGAACGGGGGGGCCTTCGAGACCCAGTACTTC. Supplemented by reference TRBV5-1 and TRBJ2-5, the full variable domain reads KAGVTQTPRYLIKTRGQQVTLSCSPISGHRSVSWYQQTPGQGLQFLFEYFSETQRNKGNFPGRFSGRQFSNSRSEMNVSTLELGDSALYLCASSRNGGAFETQYFGPGTRLLVL.

The rearrangement joins TRBV4-1 to TRBJ1-5; D gene uncertain. The V gene's germline CDR1 is MGHRA and CDR2 YSYEKL. This CDR3 is 15 amino acids long. V was clipped by 1 base and J by 3 bases, with 10 bases between them. CDR3 nucleotides: TGCGCCAGCAGCCAAGGAGCCCGAAACAATCAGCCCCAGCATTTT. Translation gives CASSQGARNNQPQHF.

On this clone: The germline gene is not matched at one end of the junction; a read error may be the cause. J is TRBJ1-1 and V is TRBV14, with D unresolved. Germline V gene sequence: CDR1 SGHDN, CDR2 FVKESK. The CDR3 has 14 residues. This CDR3 reads CASSQDWRAAEFIF. As DNA, the CDR3 is TGTGCCAGCAGCCAAGATTGGAGGGCAGCCGAGTTTATCTTT.

This clone was picked up one time. The chain joins TRBV10-2 to TRBJ2-2; 8 nucleotides agree with TRBD1. This CDR3 comprises 15 residues. Germline loops: CDR1 WSHSY, CDR2 SAAADI. J gave up 9 bases and V 1 base, and 7 bases lay outside the gene matches. The DNA for the CDR3 is TGCGCCAGCAGTGAGTTTCAGACAGGGGCGAGGGAGCTGTTTTTT. It encodes CASSEFQTGARELFF.

The chain combines TRBV5-6 with TRBJ2-1, with 8 nucleotides matching TRBD2. Germline assignment: CDR1 SGHDT and CDR2 YYEEEE. V was pared by 0 bases and J by 3 bases, with 5 bases of the junction left unmatched. CDR3 length: 16 amino acids. The CDR3 nucleotides are TGTGCCAGCAGCTTGGGAAGCGGGGGTTACTACAATGAGCAGTTCTTC. It yields the protein CASSLGSGGYYNEQFF.

The chain employs TRBV2 and TRBJ1-1; a weak D match, TRBD1 (5 bases). The CDR3 extends over 14 amino acids. Between the trimmed V and J ends, which lost 5 bases and 2 bases, there was a span of 12 bases. CDR1 and CDR2 (germline): SNHLY, FYNNEI. The CDR3 sequence: CASSSQGVNTEAFF. DNA for the CDR3: TGTGCCAGCAGTAGTCAGGGTGTCAACACTGAAGCTTTCTTT.

This clone was seen only a few times. Other nucleotide sequences in the sample specify the same CDR3. The chain has TRBV7-9 and TRBJ1-3; 7 nucleotides agree with TRBD1. CDR3 length: 14 residues. Unmatched junction bases numbered 3, after V lost 3 bases and J lost 4 bases. Germline V gene sequence: CDR1 SEHNR, CDR2 FQNEAQ (reference sequence). The CDR3 DNA is TGTGCCAGCAGCTTCACAGGGGTCGGAAACACCATATATTTT. Residues: CASSFTGVGNTIYF.

The chain couples TRBV6-5 to TRBJ2-1; 14 nucleotides agree with TRBD2. CDR3 length: 15 amino acids. V gave up 8 bases and J gave up 4 bases; unmatched junction bases: 4. Germline lookup yields CDR1 MNHEY and CDR2 SVGAGI. The CDR3, as DNA: TGTGCCAGCCGGACTAGCGGGGGGTATTACAATGAGCAGTTCTTC. Protein sequence: CASRTSGGYYNEQFF.

The genes are TRBV2 and TRBJ1-6; weak D call: TRBD1 (6 bases). The germline V gene encodes CDR1 SNHLY and CDR2 FYNNEI. This CDR3 comprises 15 residues. Trimming stripped 6 bases from V and 5 bases from J, with 14 bases between. In DNA form, the CDR3 reads TGTGCCAGCAGGAACAGGGCAGTTGATAATTCACCCCTCCACTTT. This encodes CASRNRAVDNSPLHF.